The source of this TCR beta chain is a study of T cells in Graves' hyperthyroidism and ophthalmopathy (dated by TCRdb to between 2017 and 2020). Concerning the study at large: Peripheral blood samples were taken at the time of initial diagnosis, prior to any treatment. Whether ophthalmopathy could be predicted prospectively was tested in an independent validation cohort made up of 18 hyperthyroidism patients plus 17 patients who later progressed to ophthalmopathy. Thyroid tissue and blood T-cell repertoires from about six Graves' hyperthyroidism patients were also compared in the study. Once sampling was done, hyperthyroidism patients were given methimazole at a starting dose of 30 mg daily, whereas ophthalmopathy patients were given high-dose intravenous methylprednisolone. To identify TCR V-J signatures that set the groups apart, the researchers used a discovery cohort of 90 to 100 patients, made up of 43 with Graves' ophthalmopathy and 57 with stable Graves' hyperthyroidism. The roughly 100 discovery patients were divided at random into training and test sets in a 7:3 ratio. According to the paper, TCR Vbeta CDR3 sequencing was carried out on 135 peripheral blood samples, which came from approximately 41 ophthalmopathy, around 74 hyperthyroidism and approximately 17 progressor patients.

The TCR beta CDR3 regions were amplified from the RNA transcripts. A first-round RT-PCR of the TCR CDR3 used the HTBI primer set with the Qiagen OneStep RT-PCR kit. A second multiplex PCR round built the libraries, followed by size selection and purification. Libraries were sequenced paired-end with 100 bp reads on an Illumina HiSeq2000. The study's processing was this. SOAPnuke was used to process the raw data, with reads discarded if the reads contained adapters or uncalled bases, had a mean Phred below 15, or lacked an exact constant-primer or identifier match. COPE v1.2.5 was used to merge the high-quality paired reads, and each unique nucleotide sequence was defined as a clonotype. MiTCR v1.1 was used to align clonotypes to the IMGT TRBV, TRBD and TRBJ reference segments. The analysis included only V-J combinations with a frequency above 0.0001, which together covered over 98% of the repertoires. The TCS score was defined as the ratio of F50 (clonal expansion) to E x V (chaos), calculated using BLOSUM62-based TCRdist between CDR3 peptides within each V-J. Welch's t-statistics and random forest reduced roughly 540 V-J features to 13, which were used in a naive Bayes classifier (R e1071). In TCRdb, the public reads were trimmed at Q25 with fastp and aligned with MiXCR, with productive beta chains retained. One record per CDR3 amino acid sequence lists the most common genes and DNA. TCRdb, rather than the study authors, made the V and J calls. For this sample there are 380,000 or so distinct CDR3 sequences; over 11% appear just once. The biggest ten clones account for around 25% of the sample.

General findings and caveats noted by the study authors: Most expanded thyroid clonotypes (frequency above 0.001) were also detected in blood, suggesting blood repertoires may reflect thyroid immune responses. Ophthalmopathy was separated from stable hyperthyroidism by a 13 V-J signature model, with approximately 90% sensitivity and 81% to 82% specificity obtained in cross-validation and 80%/75% obtained in testing. No statistical method was used to set the sample size in advance, and investigators knew the group allocation. In validation, the model predicted progression to ophthalmopathy with approximately 71% sensitivity and 72% to 85% specificity, a median of 6.5 months before onset.

As for this clonotype: Its target antigen remains unknown. Base qualities were left out, and no much larger clone turns up one base away.

Graves' hyperthyroidism was defined as stable when no progression to ophthalmopathy occurred over 18 months of follow-up. The hyperthyroidism patients were between 18 and 65 years old and newly diagnosed, with a disease duration of less than 2 months. Any patient with an uncontrolled infection, another autoimmune disease, pregnancy or lactation was excluded. Diagnoses were based on clinical symptoms, serum thyroxine and TRAb, thyroid ultrasound and orbital computed tomography. PBMCs were isolated from 10 ml of fresh peripheral blood by Ficoll-Paque density gradient centrifugation. Trizol reagent was used to extract total RNA, and RNA quality was then checked on an Agilent 2100 Bioanalyzer. Sequenced input: blood. This sequence was found in a woman aged 25 to 39 with Graves' hyperthyroidism.

For the CDR3, the sequence is CASSLWPGGGNTIYF. The nucleotide sequence is TGTGCCAGCAGCTTATGGCCCGGGGGCGGAAACACCATATATTTT. This chain joins TRBV7-2 to TRBJ1-3; possibly the D gene is TRBD1, per 6 matching bases. Sequences SGHTA (CDR1) and FQGNSA (CDR2) are obtained from the germline V gene. Measured from the cysteine to the phenylalanine, the CDR3 is 15 residues long. This entry keeps only the CDR3 DNA: 45 bases, framed from base 1. V sheds 2 bases and J sheds 4 bases, leaving 12 bases between their ends. With the rest looked up from the reference TRBV7-2 and TRBJ1-3 genes rather than sequenced, the full variable domain is GAGVSQSPSNKVTEKGKDVELRCDPISGHTALYWYRQSLGQGLEFLIYFQGNSAPDKSGLPSDRFSAERTGGSVSTLTIQRTQQEDSAVYLCASSLWPGGGNTIYFGEGSWLTVV.